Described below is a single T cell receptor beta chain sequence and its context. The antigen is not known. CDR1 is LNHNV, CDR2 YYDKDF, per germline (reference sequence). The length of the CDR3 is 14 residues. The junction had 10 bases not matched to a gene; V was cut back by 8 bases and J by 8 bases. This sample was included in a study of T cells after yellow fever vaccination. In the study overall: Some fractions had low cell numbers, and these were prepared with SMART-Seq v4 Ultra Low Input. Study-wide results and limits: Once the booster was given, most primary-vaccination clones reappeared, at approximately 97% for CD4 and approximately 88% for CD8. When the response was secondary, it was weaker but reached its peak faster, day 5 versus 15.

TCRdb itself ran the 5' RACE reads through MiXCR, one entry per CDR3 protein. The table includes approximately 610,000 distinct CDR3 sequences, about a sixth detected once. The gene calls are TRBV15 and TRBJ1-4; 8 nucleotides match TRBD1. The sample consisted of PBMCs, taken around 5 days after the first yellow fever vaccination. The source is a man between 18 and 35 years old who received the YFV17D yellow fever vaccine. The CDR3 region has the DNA TGTGCCACCTCGCTGGACAGGGTTCGGGAAAAACTGTTTTTT. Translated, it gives CATSLDRVREKLFF. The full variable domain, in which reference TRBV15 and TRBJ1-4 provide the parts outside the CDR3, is DAMVIQNPRYQVTQFGKPVTLSCSQTLNHNVMYWYQQKSSQAPKLLFHYYDKDFNNEADTPDNFQSRRPNTSFCFLDIRSPGLGDTAMYLCATSLDRVREKLFFGSGTQLSVL.